Listed below are T cell receptor beta chains from one sample, sequenced in a study of radiation and T cells in renal cell carcinoma. Assay used: immunoSEQ multiplex PCR; TCRdb lists only in-frame clones, some missing. The data contain 150,000 to 200,000 clones, approximately 90% of them singletons. The specimen was blood, collected from a patient whose treatment included radiotherapy and nephrectomy. The source of these receptors is a woman in her fifties or sixties with renal cell carcinoma. The CDR3 runs from the conserved cysteine through the conserved F or W. Fields, in order: clone size, J gene, V gene, D gene, CDR3 DNA, CDR3 protein. The D gene is left open where the match is weak. Not every row has a clone size; where given, it reads once, few, many or a size class.

size: NA
J: TRBJ1-4
V: TRBV30
D: TRBD1
DNA: TGTGCCTGGACCAAGCCGACAGGGGGGAAAGAAAAACTGTTTTTT
CDR3: CAWTKPTGGKEKLFF

size: NA
J: TRBJ2-1
V: TRBV7-8
D: NA
DNA: TGTGCCAGCAGCTTAGGCCCCGGGGCGGCATATTACAATGAGCAGTTCTTC
CDR3: CASSLGPGAAYYNEQFF

size: NA
J: TRBJ2-7
V: TRBV11-2
D: TRBD2
DNA: TGTGCCAGCAGTCCAGTAGGGCGAGCGGGGGTATACGAGCAGTACTTC
CDR3: CASSPVGRAGVYEQYF

size: NA
J: TRBJ2-4
V: TRBV7-8
D: NA
DNA: TGTGCCAGCAGCCCCACTTTCGTGAAAAACATTCAGTACTTC
CDR3: CASSPTFVKNIQYF

size: NA
J: TRBJ2-5
V: TRBV4-3
D: NA
DNA: TGCGCCAGCAGCCAAGATATCGTCCTTTTCCAAGAGACCCAGTACTTC
CDR3: CASSQDIVLFQETQYF

size: NA
J: TRBJ1-2
V: TRBV30
D: NA
DNA: TGTGCCTGGAGCGAGTCAGAGTTCGATGGCTACACCTTC
CDR3: CAWSESEFDGYTF

size: NA
J: TRBJ1-1
V: TRBV19
D: NA
DNA: TGTGCCAGTAGTATGCTATCGACAGCTGAAGCTTTCTTT
CDR3: CASSMLSTAEAFF

size: once
J: TRBJ2-1
V: TRBV19
D: NA
DNA: TGTGCCAGTAGTCCCTTGGGGGGCTCCTACAATGAGCAGTTCTTC
CDR3: CASSPLGGSYNEQFF

size: NA
J: TRBJ1-4
V: TRBV2
D: TRBD1
DNA: TGTGCCAGCAGGCAGACCTCGGGACAGGAGGGCGAAAAACTGTTTTTT
CDR3: CASRQTSGQEGEKLFF

size: once
J: TRBJ1-5
V: TRBV28
D: NA
DNA: TGTGCCAGCAGTTTGGCAGGGATCAATCAGCCCCAGCATTTT
CDR3: CASSLAGINQPQHF

size: few
J: TRBJ1-6
V: TRBV13
D: TRBD1
DNA: TGTGCCAGCAGCAAGGGGGGGACAGTCAATTCACCCCTCCACTTT
CDR3: CASSKGGTVNSPLHF

size: NA
J: TRBJ2-2
V: TRBV5-1
D: NA
DNA: TGCGCCAGCAGCCCACGACTGGGCACCGGGGAGCTGTTTTTT
CDR3: CASSPRLGTGELFF

size: NA
J: TRBJ1-2
V: TRBV28
D: TRBD1
DNA: TGTGCCAGCAGTTTCCCGACAGGGCCTTATGGCTACACCTTC
CDR3: CASSFPTGPYGYTF

size: NA
J: TRBJ1-6
V: TRBV18
D: NA
DNA: TGTGCCAGCTCAATGGGGACGGGCCGTAATTCACCCCTCCACTTT
CDR3: CASSMGTGRNSPLHF

size: NA
J: TRBJ2-7
V: TRBV21-1
D: NA
DNA: TGTGCCAGCAGCCAACCCTCTGGGAGCTCCTACGAGCAGTACTTC
CDR3: CASSQPSGSSYEQYF

size: NA
J: TRBJ1-5
V: TRBV18
D: NA
DNA: TGTGCCAGCTCACCACCGGGATCCTATAGCAATCAGCCCCAGCATTTT
CDR3: CASSPPGSYSNQPQHF

size: once
J: TRBJ1-4
V: TRBV21-1
D: NA
DNA: TGTGCCAGCTCCGGGACGGCCGGGACGAAACTGTTTTTT
CDR3: CASSGTAGTKLFF

size: NA
J: TRBJ1-1
V: TRBV19
D: NA
DNA: TGTGCCAGTAGTTTCTACGGGGGGAGTGACACTGAAGCTTTCTTT
CDR3: CASSFYGGSDTEAFF

size: NA
J: TRBJ1-2
V: TRBV18
D: TRBD1
DNA: TGTGCCAGCTCACCACAGGGGGCCGGGCCCCAATATGGCTACACCTTC
CDR3: CASSPQGAGPQYGYTF

size: NA
J: TRBJ1-1
V: TRBV7-2
D: NA
DNA: TGTGCCAGCAGCTTTGCCATGGGGAACACTGAAGCTTTCTTT
CDR3: CASSFAMGNTEAFF

size: NA
J: TRBJ2-3
V: TRBV19
D: TRBD1
DNA: TGTGCCAGTAGCAAAGGACAAGACAGGGCACTAGGCACAGATACGCAGTATTTT
CDR3: CASSKGQDRALGTDTQYF

size: NA
J: TRBJ1-4
V: TRBV4-1
D: NA
DNA: TGCGCCAGCAGCCAAGTCCCCGGGCAGAAAAATGAAAAACTGTTTTTT
CDR3: CASSQVPGQKNEKLFF

size: once
J: TRBJ1-5
V: TRBV1
D: NA
DNA: TGCACCAGCAGCCAAGTCGCGTCAGGGGGTTGCAATCAGCCCCAGCATTTT
CDR3: CTSSQVASGGCNQPQHF

size: once
J: TRBJ1-2
V: TRBV18
D: TRBD1
DNA: TGTGCCAGCTCACGGGACAGAGACTATGGCTACACCTTC
CDR3: CASSRDRDYGYTF

size: NA
J: TRBJ2-7
V: TRBV7-2
D: NA
DNA: TGTGCCAGCACCCTTGCGGACTACGAGCAGTACTTC
CDR3: CASTLADYEQYF

size: NA
J: TRBJ2-1
V: TRBV10-3
D: TRBD2
DNA: TGTGCCATCACCCCAGGACTAGCGGGGGGGGCGCAGTTCTTC
CDR3: CAITPGLAGGAQFF

size: NA
J: TRBJ2-5
V: TRBV5-1
D: NA
DNA: TGCGCCAGCAGCCTCGTTGCGGGGAGCGAAGAGACCCAGTACTTC
CDR3: CASSLVAGSEETQYF

size: once
J: TRBJ1-1
V: TRBV11-2
D: NA
DNA: TGTGCCAGCAGCGAGAAGAGCCTAGAGAATGAAGCTTTCTTT
CDR3: CASSEKSLENEAFF

size: NA
J: TRBJ1-6
V: TRBV7-2
D: NA
DNA: TGTGCCAGCAGCCGGGACTTTAATTCACCCCTCCACTTT
CDR3: CASSRDFNSPLHF

size: once
J: TRBJ2-5
V: TRBV6-1
D: NA
DNA: TGTGCCAGCAGTGAAGGGGTTCCCCCCATGGCCCAGTACTTC
CDR3: CASSEGVPPMAQYF

size: NA
J: TRBJ1-2
V: TRBV9
D: TRBD1
DNA: TGTGCCAGCAGCGTGGGACAGGGGAACTATGGCTACACCTTC
CDR3: CASSVGQGNYGYTF

size: NA
J: TRBJ2-2
V: TRBV29-1
D: NA
DNA: TGCAGCGTTGAACGGCTAATGAACACCGGGGAGCTGTTTTTT
CDR3: CSVERLMNTGELFF

size: NA
J: TRBJ1-4
V: TRBV19
D: TRBD1
DNA: TGTGCCAGTAGTATAGCAGGGGGATTGGCGACTAATGAAAAACTGTTTTTT
CDR3: CASSIAGGLATNEKLFF

size: NA
J: TRBJ1-3
V: TRBV7-3
D: TRBD1
DNA: TGTGCCAGCAGCTTTGGAGGGGGCGATGGAAACACCATATATTTT
CDR3: CASSFGGGDGNTIYF

size: NA
J: TRBJ1-2
V: TRBV7-8
D: NA
DNA: TGTGCCAGCAGCTTAGTGCCAGCCGGGGGCTACACCTTC
CDR3: CASSLVPAGGYTF

size: NA
J: TRBJ1-5
V: TRBV6-1
D: TRBD1
DNA: TGTGCCAGCAGTGAAAGGTGGGGACAGGATAGCAATCAGCCCCAGCATTTT
CDR3: CASSERWGQDSNQPQHF

size: NA
J: TRBJ2-5
V: TRBV5-8
D: NA
DNA: TGTGCCAGCAGCTTGGGGCAGACCCAAGAGACCCAGTACTTC
CDR3: CASSLGQTQETQYF

size: NA
J: TRBJ1-3
V: TRBV6-5
D: TRBD1
DNA: TGTGCCAGCAGTCGACAGGGGTCAGGAAACACCATATATTTT
CDR3: CASSRQGSGNTIYF

size: many
J: TRBJ2-7
V: TRBV11-1
D: TRBD1
DNA: TGTGCCAGCAGCTTAATCGGGGCAGGGGGCCTCTACGAGCAGTACTTC
CDR3: CASSLIGAGGLYEQYF

size: NA
J: TRBJ1-1
V: TRBV19
D: NA
DNA: TGTGCCAGTAGTTTCGCTGGCCTGGACACTGAAGCTTTCTTT
CDR3: CASSFAGLDTEAFF

size: NA
J: TRBJ2-3
V: TRBV2
D: NA
DNA: TGTGCCAGCAGACAGGGGTCTAGCGCAGATACGCAGTATTTT
CDR3: CASRQGSSADTQYF

size: NA
J: TRBJ1-6
V: TRBV19
D: TRBD1
DNA: TGTGCCAGTAGCCCACCCGGGACAGGGGCAAATTCACCCCTCCACTTT
CDR3: CASSPPGTGANSPLHF

size: few
J: TRBJ1-1
V: TRBV7-9
D: NA
DNA: TGTGCCAGCAGCGTTCTGATGAACACTGAAGCTTTCTTT
CDR3: CASSVLMNTEAFF

size: NA
J: TRBJ1-6
V: TRBV2
D: NA
DNA: TGTGCCAGCAGTGAAGGTGGTTCACCCCTCCACTTT
CDR3: CASSEGGSPLHF

size: NA
J: TRBJ1-3
V: TRBV25-1
D: NA
DNA: TGTGCCAGCAGTAGTCGGGGTTTAGTTACTGGAAACACCATATATTTT
CDR3: CASSSRGLVTGNTIYF

size: NA
J: TRBJ2-3
V: TRBV18
D: TRBD2
DNA: TGTGCCAGCTCACCCAATTCTGCGGGGCGGGGGACAGATACGCAGTATTTT
CDR3: CASSPNSAGRGTDTQYF

size: NA
J: TRBJ2-7
V: TRBV4-1
D: NA
DNA: TGCGCCAGCAGCCAGAGGGACACCCGCGAGCAGTACTTC
CDR3: CASSQRDTREQYF

size: NA
J: TRBJ2-4
V: TRBV20-1
D: NA
DNA: TGCAGTGCCAGGAGGGAGGTGGAGTACTTC
CDR3: CSARREVEYF

size: once
J: TRBJ1-2
V: TRBV6-6
D: NA
DNA: TGTGCCAGCAGTTACTCCGGGGTCGTCTATGGCTACACCTTC
CDR3: CASSYSGVVYGYTF

size: NA
J: TRBJ2-5
V: TRBV7-9
D: NA
DNA: TGTGCCAGCAGGGACCCGGGAAGGGGGGAGACCCAGTACTTC
CDR3: CASRDPGRGETQYF

size: NA
J: TRBJ1-2
V: TRBV9
D: NA
DNA: TGTGCCAGCAGCGTAGCAGAGAACTATGGCTACACCTTC
CDR3: CASSVAENYGYTF

size: NA
J: TRBJ1-1
V: TRBV10-3
D: TRBD1
DNA: TGTGCCATCAGTGAACAGGGACAGTTGAACACTGAAGCTTTCTTT
CDR3: CAISEQGQLNTEAFF

size: NA
J: TRBJ2-5
V: TRBV4-3
D: TRBD1
DNA: TGCGCCAGCAGCCCTCGACAGGGGGCAAGAAAAGAGACCCAGTACTTC
CDR3: CASSPRQGARKETQYF

size: NA
J: TRBJ1-5
V: TRBV18
D: NA
DNA: TGTGCCAGCTCACTGTCAGGGGAATTTAGCAATCAGCCCCAGCATTTT
CDR3: CASSLSGEFSNQPQHF

size: NA
J: TRBJ2-1
V: TRBV19
D: NA
DNA: TGTGCCAGTAGTATAGAACTGTTACTAAGCAATGAGCAGTTCTTC
CDR3: CASSIELLLSNEQFF

size: NA
J: TRBJ1-5
V: TRBV11-2
D: TRBD1
DNA: TGTGCCAGCAGCTTCGGGACAGGGGGCGGGGAGCCCCAGCATTTT
CDR3: CASSFGTGGGEPQHF

size: once
J: TRBJ2-2
V: TRBV2
D: NA
DNA: TGTGCCAGCAGTGAACTGGGGATCACCGGGGAGCTGTTTTTT
CDR3: CASSELGITGELFF

size: NA
J: TRBJ1-4
V: TRBV4-1
D: TRBD1
DNA: TGCGCCAGCAAACCGGGACAGTCTAATGAAAAACTGTTTTTT
CDR3: CASKPGQSNEKLFF

size: NA
J: TRBJ2-7
V: TRBV10-2
D: TRBD1
DNA: TGCGCCAGCGCCCGGGACAGGGGTTCCTACGAGCAGTACTTC
CDR3: CASARDRGSYEQYF